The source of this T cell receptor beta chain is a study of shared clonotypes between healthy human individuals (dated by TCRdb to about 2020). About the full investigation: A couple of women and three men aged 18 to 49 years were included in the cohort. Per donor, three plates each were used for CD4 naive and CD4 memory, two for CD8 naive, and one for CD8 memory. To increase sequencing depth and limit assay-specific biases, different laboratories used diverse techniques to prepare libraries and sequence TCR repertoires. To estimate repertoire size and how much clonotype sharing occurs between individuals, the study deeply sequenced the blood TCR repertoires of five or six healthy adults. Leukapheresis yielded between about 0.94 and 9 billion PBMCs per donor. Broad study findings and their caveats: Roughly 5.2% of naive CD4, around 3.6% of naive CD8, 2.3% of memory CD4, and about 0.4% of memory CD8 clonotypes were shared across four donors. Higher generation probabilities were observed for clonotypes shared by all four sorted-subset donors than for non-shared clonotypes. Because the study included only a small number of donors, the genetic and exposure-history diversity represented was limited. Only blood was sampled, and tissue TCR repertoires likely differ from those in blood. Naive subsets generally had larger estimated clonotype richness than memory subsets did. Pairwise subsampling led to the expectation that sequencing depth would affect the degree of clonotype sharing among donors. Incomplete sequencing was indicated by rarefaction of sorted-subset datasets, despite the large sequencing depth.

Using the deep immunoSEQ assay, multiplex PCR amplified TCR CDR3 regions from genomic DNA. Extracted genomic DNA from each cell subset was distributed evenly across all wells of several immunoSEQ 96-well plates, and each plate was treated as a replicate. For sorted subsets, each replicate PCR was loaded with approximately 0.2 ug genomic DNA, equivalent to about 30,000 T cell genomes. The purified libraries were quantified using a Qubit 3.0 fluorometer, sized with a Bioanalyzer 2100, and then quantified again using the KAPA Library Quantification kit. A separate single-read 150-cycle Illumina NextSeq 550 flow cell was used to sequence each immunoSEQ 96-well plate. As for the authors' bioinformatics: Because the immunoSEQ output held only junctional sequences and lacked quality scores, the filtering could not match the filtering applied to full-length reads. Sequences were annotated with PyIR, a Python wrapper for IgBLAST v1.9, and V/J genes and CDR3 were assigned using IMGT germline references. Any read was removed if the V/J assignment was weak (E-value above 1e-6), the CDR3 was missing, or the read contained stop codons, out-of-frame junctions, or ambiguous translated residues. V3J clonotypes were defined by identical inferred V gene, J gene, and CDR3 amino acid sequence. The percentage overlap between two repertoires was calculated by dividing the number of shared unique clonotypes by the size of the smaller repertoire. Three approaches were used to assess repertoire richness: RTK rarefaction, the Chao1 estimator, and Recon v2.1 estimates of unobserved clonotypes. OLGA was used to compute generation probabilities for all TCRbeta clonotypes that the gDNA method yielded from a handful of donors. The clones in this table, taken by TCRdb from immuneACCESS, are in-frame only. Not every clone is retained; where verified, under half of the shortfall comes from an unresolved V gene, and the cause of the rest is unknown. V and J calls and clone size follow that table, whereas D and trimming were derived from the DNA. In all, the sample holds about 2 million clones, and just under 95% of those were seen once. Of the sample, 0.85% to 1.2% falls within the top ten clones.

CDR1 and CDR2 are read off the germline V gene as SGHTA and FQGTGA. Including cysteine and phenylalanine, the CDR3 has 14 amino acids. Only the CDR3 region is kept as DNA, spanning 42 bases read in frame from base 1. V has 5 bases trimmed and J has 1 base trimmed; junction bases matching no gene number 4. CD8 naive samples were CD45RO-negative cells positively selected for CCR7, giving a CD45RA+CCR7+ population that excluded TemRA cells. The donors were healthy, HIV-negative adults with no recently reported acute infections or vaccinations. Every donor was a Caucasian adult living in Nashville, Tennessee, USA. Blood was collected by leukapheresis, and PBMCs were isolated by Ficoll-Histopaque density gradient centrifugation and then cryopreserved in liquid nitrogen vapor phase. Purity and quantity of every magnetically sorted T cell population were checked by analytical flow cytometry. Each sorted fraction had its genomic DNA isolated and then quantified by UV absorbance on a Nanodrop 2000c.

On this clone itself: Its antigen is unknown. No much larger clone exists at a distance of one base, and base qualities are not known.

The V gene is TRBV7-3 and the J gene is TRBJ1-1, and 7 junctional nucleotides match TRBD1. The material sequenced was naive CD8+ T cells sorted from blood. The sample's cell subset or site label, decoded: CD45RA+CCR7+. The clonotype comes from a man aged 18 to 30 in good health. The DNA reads TGTGCCAGCAGCCCCCGGGACAGGAACACTGAAGCTTTCTTT. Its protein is CASSPRDRNTEAFF.